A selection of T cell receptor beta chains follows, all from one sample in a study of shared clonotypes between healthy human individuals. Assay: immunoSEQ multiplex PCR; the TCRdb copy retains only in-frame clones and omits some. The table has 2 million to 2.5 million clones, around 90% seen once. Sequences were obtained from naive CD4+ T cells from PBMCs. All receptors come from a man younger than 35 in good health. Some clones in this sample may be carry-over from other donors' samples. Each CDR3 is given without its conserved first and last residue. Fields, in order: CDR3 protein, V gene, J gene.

ASSPTGQVVTGELF	TRBV25-1	TRBJ2-2
ASSLPGYYGYT	TRBV28	TRBJ1-2
AWRTGDTQY	TRBV30	TRBJ2-3
ASSLPANTGELF	TRBV5-4	TRBJ2-2
ASSQVRLVLSYNEQF	TRBV4-1	TRBJ2-1
ASSSTYTGELF	TRBV28	TRBJ2-2
SVEEVGGTEAF	TRBV29-1	TRBJ1-1
ASSYSLAGTYEQY	TRBV6-5	TRBJ2-7
ASKELASGYEQY	TRBV28	TRBJ2-7
ASSFRDRGGDQY	TRBV7-6	TRBJ2-5
ASSLVSGGTGELF	TRBV5-5	TRBJ2-2
ASSLRVRVHEQF	TRBV27	TRBJ2-1
ASSPDGTSGRPTYNEQF	TRBV11-2	TRBJ2-1